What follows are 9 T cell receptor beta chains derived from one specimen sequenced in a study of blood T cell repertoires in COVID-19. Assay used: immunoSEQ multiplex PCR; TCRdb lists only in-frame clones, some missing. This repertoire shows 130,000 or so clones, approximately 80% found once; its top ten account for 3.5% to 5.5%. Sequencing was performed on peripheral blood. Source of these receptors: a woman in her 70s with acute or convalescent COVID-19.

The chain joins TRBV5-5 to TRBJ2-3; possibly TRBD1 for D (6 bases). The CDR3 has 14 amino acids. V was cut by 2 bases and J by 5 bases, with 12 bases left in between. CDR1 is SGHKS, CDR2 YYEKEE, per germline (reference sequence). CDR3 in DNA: TGTGCCAGCAGCTTTGGGGGCAGGGGAGATACGCAGTATTTT. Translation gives CASSFGGRGDTQYF.

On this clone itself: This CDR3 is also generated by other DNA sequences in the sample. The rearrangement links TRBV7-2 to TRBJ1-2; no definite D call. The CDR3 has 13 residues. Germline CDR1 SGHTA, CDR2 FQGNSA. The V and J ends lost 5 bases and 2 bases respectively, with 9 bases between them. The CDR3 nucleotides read TGTGCCAGCAGCCCTGACAAGAACTATGGCTACACCTTC. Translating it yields CASSPDKNYGYTF.

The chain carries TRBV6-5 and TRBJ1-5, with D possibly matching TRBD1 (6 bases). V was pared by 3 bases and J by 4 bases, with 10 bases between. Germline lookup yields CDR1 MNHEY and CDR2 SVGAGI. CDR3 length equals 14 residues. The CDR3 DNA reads TGTGCCAGCAGTTATTTACAGGGAAATCAGCCCCAGCATTTT. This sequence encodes CASSYLQGNQPQHF.

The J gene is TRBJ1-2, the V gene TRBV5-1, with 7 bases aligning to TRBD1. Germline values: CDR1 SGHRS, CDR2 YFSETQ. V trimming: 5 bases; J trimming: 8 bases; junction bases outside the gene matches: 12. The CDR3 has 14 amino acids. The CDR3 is CASSYGTDGEGYTF. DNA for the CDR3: TGCGCCAGCAGTTATGGGACAGATGGCGAGGGCTACACCTTC.

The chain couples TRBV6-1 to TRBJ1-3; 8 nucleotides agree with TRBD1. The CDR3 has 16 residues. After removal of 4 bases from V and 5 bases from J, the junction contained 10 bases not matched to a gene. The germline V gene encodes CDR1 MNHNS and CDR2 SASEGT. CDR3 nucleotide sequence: TGTGCCAGCAGTGGACAGGGGCGCGGGATAAGAAACACCATATATTTT. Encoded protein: CASSGQGRGIRNTIYF.

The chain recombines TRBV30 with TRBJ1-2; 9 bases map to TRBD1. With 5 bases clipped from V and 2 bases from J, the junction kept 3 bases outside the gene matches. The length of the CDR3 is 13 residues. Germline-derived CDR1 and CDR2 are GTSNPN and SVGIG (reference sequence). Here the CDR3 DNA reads TGTGCCTGGTTACAGGGGGCGAACTATGGCTACACCTTC. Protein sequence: CAWLQGANYGYTF.

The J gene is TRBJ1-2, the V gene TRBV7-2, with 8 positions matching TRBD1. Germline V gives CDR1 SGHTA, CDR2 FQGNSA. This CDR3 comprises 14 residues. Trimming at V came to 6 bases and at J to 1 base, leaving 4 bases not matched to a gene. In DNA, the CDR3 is TGTGCCAGCAGGGGACAGGCTTATAACTATGGCTACACCTTC. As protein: CASRGQAYNYGYTF.

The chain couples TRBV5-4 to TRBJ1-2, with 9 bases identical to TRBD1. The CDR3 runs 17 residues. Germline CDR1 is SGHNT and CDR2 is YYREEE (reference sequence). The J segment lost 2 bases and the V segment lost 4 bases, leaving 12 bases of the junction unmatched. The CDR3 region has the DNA TGTGCCAGCAGCCTTGTTCAGGGGACAGGGTCCAACTATGGCTACACCTTC. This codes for CASSLVQGTGSNYGYTF. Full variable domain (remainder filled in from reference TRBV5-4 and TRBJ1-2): ETGVTQSPTHLIKTRGQQVTLRCSSQSGHNTVSWYQQALGQGPQFIFQYYREEENGRGNFPPRFSGLQFPNYSSELNVNALELDDSALYLCASSLVQGTGSNYGYTFGSGTRLTVV.

The CDR3 spells CAAGGGGAYEQFF. The CDR3 bases are TGCGCCGCCGGGGGCGGGGGGGCTTATGAGCAGTTCTTC. The genes are TRBV10-2 and TRBJ2-1; TRBD2 agrees at 9 bases. The length of the CDR3 is 13 residues. V trimming: 11 bases; J trimming: 8 bases; junction bases outside the gene matches: 10. Per the germline V gene, CDR1 is WSHSY and CDR2 is SAAADI.